The 21 T cell receptor beta chains reported below all come from one sample, sequenced in a study of lymphopenia after photon versus proton radiotherapy (dated by TCRdb to between 2018 and 2021). Library generation was performed with the immunoSEQ multiplex PCR assay. Imported from immuneACCESS, the table was reduced by TCRdb to in-frame sequences with V and J called. These copies leave out some clones; in studies compared against another copy, an unresolved V gene accounts for under half, and the cause of the remainder is not known. The sample yields approximately 40,000 clones; about 86% were counted once. Jointly, the top ten make up about a tenth of the sample. The specimen was peripheral blood, collected from a patient treated with proton-based radiotherapy. The receptors here all came from a woman in her 70s with pancreatic cancer. Some clones in this sample may be carry-over from other donors' samples.

V and J are TRBV30 and TRBJ1-1; TRBD1 is a possible D gene (5 bases). CDR1 and CDR2 (germline): GTSNPN, SVGIG (reference sequence). Trimming shortened V by 1 base and J by 10 bases, and 13 bases separated the two germline ends. This CDR3 has 12 residues. The CDR3: CAWSDNQGTAFF. In DNA, the CDR3 is TGTGCCTGGAGTGACAATCAGGGTACAGCTTTCTTT. The entire variable domain, with the rest obtained from reference TRBV30 and TRBJ1-1, is as follows: SQTIHQWPATLVQPVGSPLSLECTVEGTSNPNLYWYRQAAGRGLQLLFYSVGIGQISSEVPQNLSASRPQDRQFILSSKKLLLSDSGFYLCAWSDNQGTAFFGQGTRLTVV.

The chain carries TRBV7-2 and TRBJ1-3, with D unclear. The V and J ends lost 4 bases and 8 bases respectively, with 15 bases between them. This CDR3 spans 14 amino acids. In germline, CDR1 is SGHTA, CDR2 FQGNSA. CDR3 in DNA: TGTGCCAGCAGCTCCTCGGCCCGGATCGACACCATATATTTT. Residues: CASSSSARIDTIYF.

This clone has only a few counts. The chain employs TRBV6-1 and TRBJ2-2; the D is unclear. Between the trimmed V and J ends, which lost 4 bases and 4 bases, there was a span of 10 bases. Germline-derived CDR1 and CDR2 are MNHNS and SASEGT. CDR3 size: 14 residues. CDR3 protein: CASSVYGGTGELFF. CDR3 coding DNA: TGTGCCAGCAGTGTGTACGGTGGCACCGGGGAGCTGTTTTTT.

There are a few counts of this clone. The rearrangement uses TRBV28 and TRBJ2-7; 7 bases map to TRBD1. There are 14 residues in the CDR3. From germline, CDR1 is MDHEN and CDR2 SYDVKM. V shed 8 bases, J shed 2 bases, and the junction held 9 bases outside the gene matches. The chain's CDR3 is CASYATGVAYEQYF. Written as DNA, the CDR3 is TGTGCCAGCTACGCCACAGGGGTGGCCTACGAGCAGTACTTC.

The chain links TRBV13 to TRBJ2-7, with D possibly being TRBD1 (5 bases). The V gene's germline CDR1 is PRHDT and CDR2 FYEKMQ (reference sequence). The CDR3 totals 12 residues. Trimming stripped 8 bases from V and 2 bases from J, with 10 bases between. CDR3 loop: CASSQTAYEQYF. The CDR3 bases are TGTGCCAGCTCTCAGACAGCCTACGAGCAGTACTTC.

The chain recombines TRBV19 with TRBJ2-1; D gene uncertain. Trimming removed 1 base at V and 6 bases at J, with 10 bases between. This CDR3 is 14 amino acids long. CDR1 is LNHDA and CDR2 is SQIVND in the germline V gene (reference sequence). The DNA of the CDR3 is TGTGCCAGTAGTATAGTATCTTTGGTCAATGAGCAGTTCTTC. Translating gives CASSIVSLVNEQFF. Together with reference TRBV19 and TRBJ2-1, the CDR3 gives the full variable domain: DGGITQSPKYLFRKEGQNVTLSCEQNLNHDAMYWYRQDPGQGLRLIYYSQIVNDFQKGDIAEGYSVSREKKESFPLTVTSAQKNPTAFYLCASSIVSLVNEQFFGPGTRLTVL.

This clone was found a few times. The chain carries TRBV7-2 and TRBJ2-3; TRBD2 agrees at 9 bases. Germline V lookup: CDR1 SGHTA, CDR2 FQGNSA. This CDR3 has 16 residues. V lost 5 bases to trimming and J lost 4 bases; unmatched junction nucleotides: 10. CDR3 sequence reads: CASSQIAGVGADTQYF. CDR3 nucleotides: TGTGCCAGCAGCCAAATAGCGGGAGTAGGCGCAGATACGCAGTATTTT.

J is TRBJ2-1 and V is TRBV4-2; the D gene could be TRBD1 or TRBD2 (6 bases each). The CDR3 loop spans 16 amino acids. CDR1 LGHNA and CDR2 YNFKEQ come from the germline V gene. V was clipped by 2 bases and J by 2 bases, with 13 bases between them. The CDR3 protein is CASSQKGGPTYNEQFF. CDR3 bases: TGTGCCAGCAGCCAAAAGGGGGGACCCACCTACAATGAGCAGTTCTTC.

This clone appeared a few times. The chain links TRBV4-3 to TRBJ1-5, with D perhaps TRBD1 (5 bases). The CDR3 runs to 14 residues. Trimming took off 4 bases at V and 3 bases at J, with 10 bases between the two ends. CDR1 LGHNA and CDR2 YSLEER come from the germline V gene. The CDR3 DNA is TGCGCCAGCAGCCCGGGACTCCTCAATCAGCCCCAGCATTTT. Amino acids: CASSPGLLNQPQHF.

This chain links TRBV19 with TRBJ2-1, with TRBD2 matching 12 bases. The CDR3 has 13 amino acids. Trimming cost V 6 bases and J 7 bases; bases outside gene matches: 1. Germline CDR1 reads LNHDA; CDR2 reads SQIVND (reference sequence). Here the CDR3 DNA reads TGTGCCAGTAGCGGACTAGCGGGAAATGAGCAGTTCTTC. This translates into CASSGLAGNEQFF.

The chain links TRBV18 to TRBJ1-2; tentative D call: TRBD1 (6 bases). Germline V gives CDR1 KGHSH, CDR2 LQKENI. V was clipped by 3 bases and J by 1 base, with 12 bases between them. The CDR3 has 15 residues. CDR3 amino acids: CASSPTGRGNYGYTF. CDR3 nucleotides: TGTGCCAGCTCACCCACAGGGAGGGGTAACTATGGCTACACCTTC.

CDR3 region: CASSLLQGNNQPQHF. Here the CDR3 DNA reads TGTGCCAGCAGTTTATTACAGGGGAACAATCAGCCCCAGCATTTT. The chain links TRBV28 to TRBJ1-5, with TRBD1 matching 7 bases. J gave up 3 bases and V 1 base, and 3 bases lay outside the gene matches. The CDR3 length is 15 residues. Germline V lookup: CDR1 MDHEN, CDR2 SYDVKM.

V is TRBV27 and J is TRBJ2-7, with D perhaps matching TRBD2 (7 bases). Germline CDR1 and CDR2: MNHEY and SMNVEV (reference sequence). The CDR3 runs to 13 residues. The V end was cut by 5 bases, the J end by 7 bases, with 15 bases between. Written as DNA, the CDR3 is TGTGCCAGCAGTACGCGGAGGGGGGGGGAGCAGTACTTC. Its protein product is CASSTRRGGEQYF.

V is TRBV5-4 and J is TRBJ2-7; 11 bases are a match to TRBD1. Germline CDR1 is SGHNT and CDR2 is YYREEE (reference sequence). CDR3 size: 17 residues. J lost 6 bases, V lost 0 bases, and 11 bases had no gene match. This CDR3 is CASSLDISGTGGLEQYF. Here the CDR3 DNA reads TGTGCCAGCAGCTTGGATATCTCTGGGACAGGGGGGCTCGAGCAGTACTTC.

The chain carries TRBV7-2 and TRBJ2-1; D is perhaps TRBD2 (6 bases). Germline V gene sequence: CDR1 SGHTA, CDR2 FQGNSA. V gave up 5 bases and J gave up 0 bases, with 23 bases separating them. This CDR3 contains 19 residues. The CDR3 protein is CASSALSGLADSSYNEQFF. Written as DNA, the CDR3 is TGTGCCAGCAGCGCCTTATCGGGGTTAGCGGATAGCTCCTACAATGAGCAGTTCTTC. Full variable domain (missing parts from reference TRBV7-2 and TRBJ2-1): GAGVSQSPSNKVTEKGKDVELRCDPISGHTALYWYRQSLGQGLEFLIYFQGNSAPDKSGLPSDRFSAERTGGSVSTLTIQRTQQEDSAVYLCASSALSGLADSSYNEQFFGPGTRLTVL.

This clone turned up a few times. This chain joins TRBV6-1 and TRBJ2-1, with a tentative D call TRBD2 (7 bases). V was clipped by 8 bases and J by 9 bases, with 17 bases between them. Germline CDR1 is MNHNS and CDR2 is SASEGT. This CDR3 comprises 13 residues. As DNA, the CDR3 is TGTGCCAGCTCCCGGGGGGCGGGAAGTGAGCAGTTCTTC. It specifies CASSRGAGSEQFF.

The chain carries TRBV7-3 and TRBJ1-1; D might be TRBD1 (6 bases). From germline, CDR1 is SGHTA and CDR2 FQGTGA. This CDR3 has 13 amino acids. The V and J ends lost 5 bases and 1 base respectively, with 8 bases between them. CDR3 sequence (DNA): TGTGCCAGCAGCCCGGGACAGAACACTGAAGCTTTCTTT. Protein product: CASSPGQNTEAFF. The whole variable domain, remainder taken from reference TRBV7-3 and TRBJ1-1, is GAGVSQTPSNKVTEKGKYVELRCDPISGHTALYWYRQSLGQGPEFLIYFQGTGAADDSGLPNDRFFAVRPEGSVSTLKIQRTERGDSAVYLCASSPGQNTEAFFGQGTRLTVV.

V and J are TRBV18 and TRBJ1-1; D is uncertain. Germline CDR1 and CDR2: KGHSH and LQKENI. This CDR3 has 15 amino acids. V was pared by 2 bases and J by 1 base, with 11 bases between. The CDR3 region has the DNA TGTGCCAGCTCACCATTGGCAGTAAGGAACACTGAAGCTTTCTTT. Encoded protein: CASSPLAVRNTEAFF. Looking up the rest from reference TRBV18 and TRBJ1-1 gives the full variable domain: NAGVMQNPRHLVRRRGQEARLRCSPMKGHSHVYWYRQLPEEGLKFMVYLQKENIIDESGMPKERFSAEFPKEGPSILRIQQVVRGDSAAYFCASSPLAVRNTEAFFGQGTRLTVV.

The chain links TRBV4-3 to TRBJ2-7; tentatively, D is TRBD1 (5 bases). Trimming pared 2 bases from V and 4 bases from J, leaving 21 bases between. The germline V gene encodes CDR1 LGHNA and CDR2 YSLEER. This CDR3 has 17 amino acids. The CDR3 DNA follows: TGCGCCAGCAGCCAACGCGCCCAGGGTCTAGGTAAATACGAGCAGTACTTC. It specifies CASSQRAQGLGKYEQYF.

The chain uses TRBV5-1 and TRBJ2-3; D remains unclear. V shed 4 bases and J shed 0 bases, with 12 bases lying between them. Germline V gives CDR1 SGHRS, CDR2 YFSETQ. The CDR3 runs to 15 residues. The CDR3 DNA follows: TGCGCCAGCAGCCCATTTGCAGACAGCACAGATACGCAGTATTTT. This gives the protein CASSPFADSTDTQYF.

The chain has TRBV7-2 and TRBJ1-3; 11 bases are a match to TRBD1. The CDR3 runs to 17 residues. From germline, CDR1 is SGHTA and CDR2 FQGNSA. V lost 5 bases to trimming and J lost 2 bases; unmatched junction nucleotides: 8. For the CDR3, the DNA is TGTGCCAGCAGCCAAGGACAGGGGGCGCGTGCTGGAAACACCATATATTTT. Protein: CASSQGQGARAGNTIYF.